This record concerns one T cell receptor beta chain sequence. This record belongs to a study of T cell changes during pregnancy in multiple sclerosis. The method was immunoSEQ multiplex PCR; TCRdb's version includes in-frame clones alone and lacks a portion of them. Among tens of thousands of clones listed, about 91% were seen once. The specimen was peripheral blood, collected after pregnancy. This receptor was taken from a female donor with multiple sclerosis, enrolled in a pregnancy study.

The CDR3 coding sequence is TGTGCCAGCAGTTCAGAGAGTCTTGGGGGGGATCATGGCTACACCTTC. Protein product: CASSSESLGGDHGYTF. The chain is built from TRBV6-5 and TRBJ1-2, with D possibly TRBD1 on 5 matching bases. Germline loops: CDR1 MNHEY, CDR2 SVGAGI. The CDR3 has 16 amino acids. V was cut by 4 bases and J by 6 bases, with 21 bases left in between.